Reported below is one TCR beta chain. This CDR3 comprises 16 residues. Per germline, CDR1 MNHEY and CDR2 SMNVEV (reference sequence). V shed 10 bases, J shed 9 bases, and the junction held 14 bases outside the gene matches. The entry originates in a study of blood T cell repertoires in COVID-19. In the study overall: Acute and convalescent COVID-19 specimens originated in the United States, Italy and Spain. PBMCs, B-cell-depleted T cells, or T cells provided the cDNA or gDNA that made up the material.

In the study's own analysis: Cell counts per sample came from amplifying reference gene primers. Method: immunoSEQ multiplex PCR; TCRdb's copy keeps in-frame clones and lacks some. V and J calls and clone size come straight from that table; D and trimming were deduced from the DNA. Of under 170,000 clones listed, roughly nine tenths are singletons. Sequencing was performed on peripheral blood. This rearrangement joins TRBV27 to TRBJ2-1; 14 bases agree with TRBD2. This clonotype originated in a woman aged 55-69 years with active or convalescent COVID-19. The CDR3 DNA reads TGTGCCACCTCCTACGGACTAGCGGGGGGAGGCACTGAGCAGTTCTTC. Translation: CATSYGLAGGGTEQFF.